The 30 T cell receptor beta chains reported below all come from one sample, sequenced in a study of T-cell memory formation after mild COVID-19. TCRdb re-analysed the 5' RACE reads in MiXCR, keeping a single row per CDR3 protein. The data show under 250,000 distinct CDR3 sequences, approximately 15% seen once. Input material: PBMCs or a T cell subset sorted from them (not recorded which). The receptors here all came from an adult woman who had mild COVID-19 (a few samples of this study predate the infection). Cell type and time point are not known.

The rearrangement uses TRBV7-9 and TRBJ2-7, with 7 bases matching TRBD1. The CDR3 runs 16 residues. CDR1 is SEHNR, CDR2 FQNEAQ, per germline (reference sequence). Losses at the gene ends were 0 bases for V and 2 bases for J; bases not matched to a gene: 7. The DNA of the CDR3 is TGTGCCAGCAGCTTAGCCGCCGGGACAGACACCTACGAGCAGTACTTC. It yields the protein CASSLAAGTDTYEQYF.

This clonotype occurred a few times. The chain carries TRBV6-6 and TRBJ2-1, with TRBD2 matching 8 bases. Germline lookup yields CDR1 MNHNY and CDR2 SVGAGI (reference sequence). V dropped 0 bases and J dropped 7; count of bases not matched to a gene: 8. The CDR3 runs 16 residues. For the CDR3, the DNA is TGTGCCAGCAGTTACTCAGCGGGGGCGCTCGGAAATGAGCAGTTCTTC. Protein: CASSYSAGALGNEQFF.

This clonotype was counted ten times or more. The chain links TRBV6-5 to TRBJ1-1, with D possibly being TRBD1 (6 bases). The CDR3 is 14 amino acids. The V end was cut by 5 bases, the J end by 5 bases, with 15 bases between. CDR1 and CDR2 (germline): MNHEY, SVGAGI. The CDR3 DNA sequence: TGTGCCAGCAGTGCTGGACAGTTTCAAACTGAAGCTTTCTTT. This gives the protein CASSAGQFQTEAFF.

This clonotype was seen more than once but under ten times. This rearrangement joins TRBV5-5 to TRBJ1-2, with D hard to call. V lost 0 bases and J 7 bases, leaving 13 bases between the germline ends. CDR3 length equals 14 residues. Germline V gene lookup returns CDR1 SGHKS and CDR2 YYEKEE (reference sequence). The CDR3 protein is CASSLGESWGGYTF. The DNA of the CDR3 is TGTGCCAGCAGCTTGGGGGAATCGTGGGGTGGCTACACCTTC.

This clonotype was seen more than once but under ten times. This chain joins TRBV6-1 and TRBJ2-2; D is unclear. The germline V gene encodes CDR1 MNHNS and CDR2 SASEGT. The CDR3 has 12 amino acids. Trimming shortened V by 6 bases and J by 1 base, and 3 bases separated the two germline ends. Here the CDR3 reads CASRENTGELFF. In nucleotides, the CDR3 is TGTGCCAGCAGGGAGAACACCGGGGAGCTGTTTTTT.

This clonotype appeared many times. The chain combines TRBV7-9 with TRBJ2-7; D call uncertain. Germline V lookup: CDR1 SEHNR, CDR2 FQNEAQ (reference sequence). Trimming left V 4 bases short and J 4 bases short, with 8 bases between. The CDR3 has 12 residues. The CDR3 here is CASSSDLYEQYF. DNA for the CDR3: TGTGCCAGCAGCTCAGATCTATACGAGCAGTACTTC.

This chain links TRBV6-2 or TRBV6-3 with TRBJ2-7; D might be TRBD1 (5 bases). The CDR3 runs to 12 residues. Trimming took off 6 bases at V and 9 bases at J, with 15 bases between the two ends. CDR1 is MNHEY and CDR2 is SVGEGT in the germline V gene. The CDR3 DNA follows: TGTGCCAGCAGCCCCTCGCAGGGCGGGCAGTACTTC. Amino acids: CASSPSQGGQYF.

The chain carries TRBV7-8 and TRBJ1-2; 7 bases match TRBD1. The germline CDR1 and CDR2 sequences are SGHVS and FQNEAQ. The ends lost 6 bases at V and 2 bases at J; junction bases unmatched: 9. The CDR3 consists of 15 residues. CDR3 sequence: CASSQSPTGNYGYTF. DNA of the CDR3: TGTGCCAGCAGTCAATCCCCGACAGGGAACTATGGCTACACCTTC.

The chain uses TRBV11-3 and TRBJ1-2; D is undetermined. Germline V gene sequence: CDR1 SGHNT, CDR2 YENEEA. V lost 5 bases and J 7 bases, leaving 11 bases between the germline ends. The CDR3 has 12 residues. The CDR3 bases are TGTGCCAGCAGCCGGGCCTCGAGTGGCTACACCTTC. Translating it yields CASSRASSGYTF.

This clonotype was seen more than once but under ten times. The V and J genes are TRBV25-1 and TRBJ2-7; D is uncertain. This CDR3 spans 13 amino acids. The germline V and J ends were trimmed by 6 bases and 9 bases, with 18 bases remaining between them. Per germline, CDR1 MGHDK and CDR2 SYGVNS. The CDR3 bases are TGTGCCAGCAGCTTTCGCGACTCGTTAGGGCAGTACTTC. Translation gives CASSFRDSLGQYF.

This clonotype was seen a handful of times. The V and J genes are TRBV7-9 and TRBJ2-2; possible D gene TRBD1, 5 bases. This CDR3 spans 16 amino acids. Trimming pared 0 bases from V and 5 bases from J, leaving 13 bases between. Germline-derived CDR1 and CDR2 are SEHNR and FQNEAQ (reference sequence). DNA of the CDR3: TGTGCCAGCAGCTTAGCGGGCACAGGTTATACCGGGGAGCTGTTTTTT. Amino acid sequence: CASSLAGTGYTGELFF.

The sample holds a few counts of this clonotype. The J gene is TRBJ2-3, the V gene TRBV20-1; 12 bases agree with TRBD2. V lost 3 bases and J lost 6; bases outside the gene matches: 7. The CDR3 is made up of 15 amino acids. Germline-derived CDR1 and CDR2 are DFQATT and SNEGSKA (reference sequence). As DNA, the CDR3 is TGCAGTGCTAGGGATCTAGCGGGAGGGGGGGATACGCAGTATTTT. This sequence encodes CSARDLAGGGDTQYF.

This chain joins TRBV29-1 and TRBJ2-1; D possibly matches TRBD1 or TRBD2 (6 bases each). Trimming left V 4 bases short and J 4 bases short, with 11 bases between. The CDR3 contains 13 residues. The germline CDR1 and CDR2 sequences are SQVTM and ANQGSEA. For the CDR3, the DNA is TGCAGCGTTGCCACAGGGAGGTACAATGAGCAGTTCTTC. It is translated as CSVATGRYNEQFF.

The rearrangement joins TRBV7-9 to TRBJ1-5, with 12 nucleotides matching TRBD1. V lost 5 bases, J lost 3 bases, and 8 bases stayed unmatched. Germline-derived CDR1 and CDR2 are SEHNR and FQNEAQ (reference sequence). The CDR3 is 17 amino acids. CDR3 in amino acids: CASSHYRDRGHNQPQHF. In DNA form, the CDR3 reads TGTGCCAGCAGCCATTACCGGGACAGGGGGCACAATCAGCCCCAGCATTTT.

This clonotype has only a few counts. The CDR3 bases are TGTGCCAGCGACTCTACCGTCTACGAGCAGTACTTC. It codes for CASDSTVYEQYF. This chain connects TRBV6-1 to TRBJ2-7; D remains unclear. This CDR3 has 12 amino acids. V lost 8 bases and J lost 3, with 11 bases in between. Germline V gives CDR1 MNHNS, CDR2 SASEGT.

There are a few counts of this clonotype. The V gene is TRBV20-1, the J gene TRBJ1-1; D not certain. Germline V lookup: CDR1 DFQATT, CDR2 SNEGSKA (reference sequence). Trimming took 3 bases from V and 7 from J, leaving 6 bases between them. CDR3 length: 10 residues. In DNA form, the CDR3 reads TGCAGTGCTAGTTCGGTTGAAGCTTTCTTT. Translation gives CSASSVEAFF.

This clonotype was counted at least ten times. The rearrangement uses TRBV5-1 and TRBJ2-1; D possibly corresponds to TRBD2 (6 bases). The CDR3 sequence is 14 residues long. The germline V and J ends were trimmed by 4 bases and 2 bases, with 10 bases remaining between them. Germline V gene data show CDR1 as SGHRS and CDR2 as YFSETQ. The CDR3 is CASSGGITYNEQFF. DNA for the CDR3: TGCGCCAGCAGCGGGGGGATTACCTACAATGAGCAGTTCTTC. The whole variable domain, remainder taken from reference TRBV5-1 and TRBJ2-1, is KAGVTQTPRYLIKTRGQQVTLSCSPISGHRSVSWYQQTPGQGLQFLFEYFSETQRNKGNFPGRFSGRQFSNSRSEMNVSTLELGDSALYLCASSGGITYNEQFFGPGTRLTVL.

This clonotype has a handful of counts. The chain employs TRBV20-1 and TRBJ2-5; 8 nucleotides match TRBD1. V was pared by 5 bases and J by 5 bases, with 1 base of the junction left unmatched. This CDR3 is built from 11 residues. Germline-derived CDR1 and CDR2 are DFQATT and SNEGSKA (reference sequence). Here the CDR3 DNA reads TGCAGTGCTCACAGGGGGGAGACCCAGTACTTC. Translation gives CSAHRGETQYF.

This clonotype has a handful of counts. This sequence joins TRBV12-3 or TRBV12-4 and TRBJ2-5; weak D call: TRBD1 (7 bases). CDR3 length equals 14 residues. V was pared by 2 bases and J by 4 bases, with 11 bases between. CDR3 sequence reads: CASSLSQGGETQYF. Written as DNA, the CDR3 is TGTGCCAGCAGTTTATCTCAGGGGGGAGAGACCCAGTACTTC.

This clonotype occurred a few times. In DNA, the CDR3 is TGCGCCAGCAGCTTGGCAGGGGTCAATCAGCCCCAGCATTTT. Its protein is CASSLAGVNQPQHF. The chain is built from TRBV5-1 and TRBJ1-5; TRBD1 is a possible D gene (6 bases). The germline gives CDR1 SGHRS, CDR2 YFSETQ. Trimming cost V 0 bases and J 3 bases, with 7 bases left between them. The length of the CDR3 is 14 residues.

The chain is built from TRBV10-3 and TRBJ2-7; D not resolved. The CDR3 totals 14 residues. Trimming shortened V by 2 bases and J by 0 bases, and 8 bases separated the two germline ends. Germline V CDR1 and CDR2: ENHRY, SYGVKD. In DNA, the CDR3 is TGTGCCATCAGTGAGCCTCCTACCTCCTACGAGCAGTACTTC. Protein: CAISEPPTSYEQYF.

This clonotype was seen more than once but under ten times. V and J are TRBV5-5 and TRBJ1-1; 7 bases match TRBD1. CDR1 SGHKS and CDR2 YYEKEE come from the germline V gene (reference sequence). Trimming cost V 2 bases and J 4 bases; bases outside gene matches: 8. The CDR3 contains 15 residues. CDR3 nucleotides: TGTGCCAGCAGCTTACGCAGGGGGGACGGCACTGAAGCTTTCTTT. This encodes CASSLRRGDGTEAFF.

This clonotype has a handful of counts. The chain uses TRBV6-5 and TRBJ1-5; D uncertain. CDR3 length equals 14 residues. Germline assignment: CDR1 MNHEY and CDR2 SVGAGI. The V gene lost 6 bases and the J gene lost 2 bases, with 11 bases spanning the gap. The CDR3 DNA is TGTGCCAGCAGGGCGCCGACCGGCAATCAGCCCCAGCATTTT. This sequence encodes CASRAPTGNQPQHF.

The CDR3 is CASSLETPETQYF. For the CDR3, the DNA is TGTGCCAGCAGCTTAGAGACCCCAGAGACCCAGTACTTC. The rearrangement links TRBV7-2 to TRBJ2-5; D not resolved. Germline values: CDR1 SGHTA, CDR2 FQGNSA. Between the trimmed V and J ends, which lost 1 base and 4 bases, there was a span of 7 bases. This CDR3 is 13 amino acids long.

The J gene is TRBJ1-5, the V gene TRBV21-1; the table gives TRBD1 as D, unverified against the DNA. TRBV21-1 is a pseudogene. There are 17 residues in the CDR3. The CDR3 loop reads CASSPGKGKSGNQPQHF. The CDR3 DNA follows: TGTGCCAGCAGCCCCGGCAAGGGGAAGTCCGGCAATCAGCCCCAGCATTTT.

There are many counts of this clonotype. The J gene is TRBJ2-1, the V gene TRBV4-2; D not resolved. V was trimmed by 0 bases and J by 12 bases, leaving 12 bases between them. From germline, CDR1 is LGHNA and CDR2 YNFKEQ. The CDR3 runs 13 residues. The CDR3 sequence: CASSQDGSDLQFF. CDR3 coding DNA: TGTGCCAGCAGCCAAGATGGGTCCGATCTGCAGTTCTTC.

This clonotype was seen a few times. The V gene is TRBV6-5, the J gene TRBJ1-4, with D perhaps matching TRBD1 (6 bases). V was pared by 4 bases and J by 2 bases, with 8 bases between. The germline V gene encodes CDR1 MNHEY and CDR2 SVGAGI. The length of the CDR3 is 14 residues. CDR3 loop: CASSWTATNEKLFF. The CDR3 DNA reads TGTGCCAGCAGTTGGACAGCCACTAATGAAAAACTGTTTTTT.

This clonotype was counted between two and nine times. This chain links TRBV20-1 with TRBJ1-1; the D is unclear. V gave up 3 bases and J gave up 2 bases, with 10 bases separating them. The germline V gene encodes CDR1 DFQATT and CDR2 SNEGSKA (reference sequence). The CDR3 covers 13 residues. This chain's CDR3 is CSARVTGNTEAFF. CDR3 bases: TGCAGTGCTAGGGTGACGGGCAACACTGAAGCTTTCTTT.

This clonotype came up a few times. The chain links TRBV12-3 or TRBV12-4 to TRBJ2-2; the D gene is possibly TRBD2 (5 bases). The CDR3 loop spans 13 amino acids. The V end was cut by 9 bases, the J end by 4 bases, with 12 bases between. The CDR3 sequence: CASRGRVTGELFF. The DNA of the CDR3 is TGTGCCAGTCGGGGTAGGGTCACCGGGGAGCTGTTTTTT.

This clonotype was found a few times. The chain uses TRBV12-3 or TRBV12-4 and TRBJ1-5, with TRBD1 identical over 11 bases. This CDR3 spans 17 amino acids. The junction had 9 bases not matched to a gene; V was cut back by 6 bases and J by 2 bases. The CDR3 loop reads CASSLDRGQFGNQPQHF. The CDR3, as DNA: TGTGCCAGCAGCCTGGACAGGGGGCAGTTTGGCAATCAGCCCCAGCATTTT.